This T cell receptor beta chain was observed in a study of blood T cell repertoires in COVID-19. On the study more broadly: The United States, Italy and Spain were the sources of the acute and convalescent COVID-19 samples. The cDNA or gDNA used as material had been derived from T cells, B-cell-depleted T cells, or PBMCs.

A note on this clone: At the DNA level, this CDR3 is encoded by other sequences in the same sample as well.

Germline V CDR1 and CDR2: SGHTA, FQGNSA. The CDR3 runs to 16 residues. Unmatched junction bases numbered 7, after V lost 5 bases and J lost 4 bases. Authors' analysis steps: It was from reference gene primer amplification that nucleated cell counts were estimated. Libraries were prepared by immunoSEQ multiplex PCR; TCRdb keeps only in-frame clonotypes and omits some of them. The D gene and trimming were derived from the DNA, and the V and J assignments and clone size from that table. There are approximately 210,000 clones in the sample; around 81% occur only once, and 8.9% lies in the top ten. Clinical history reported by participants formed the basis on which cohorts were assigned.

This receptor was obtained from a woman aged 50 to 60 with acute COVID-19. The chain joins TRBV7-2 to TRBJ2-3; 12 nucleotides align to TRBD2. Sequencing was performed on PBMCs or T cells enriched from blood (not recorded which). CDR3 amino acids: CASSLLAGGEADTQYF. The CDR3 DNA sequence: TGTGCCAGCAGCCTACTAGCGGGGGGTGAGGCAGATACGCAGTATTTT. The entire variable domain, with the rest obtained from reference TRBV7-2 and TRBJ2-3, is as follows: GAGVSQSPSNKVTEKGKDVELRCDPISGHTALYWYRQSLGQGLEFLIYFQGNSAPDKSGLPSDRFSAERTGGSVSTLTIQRTQQEDSAVYLCASSLLAGGEADTQYFGPGTRLTVL.